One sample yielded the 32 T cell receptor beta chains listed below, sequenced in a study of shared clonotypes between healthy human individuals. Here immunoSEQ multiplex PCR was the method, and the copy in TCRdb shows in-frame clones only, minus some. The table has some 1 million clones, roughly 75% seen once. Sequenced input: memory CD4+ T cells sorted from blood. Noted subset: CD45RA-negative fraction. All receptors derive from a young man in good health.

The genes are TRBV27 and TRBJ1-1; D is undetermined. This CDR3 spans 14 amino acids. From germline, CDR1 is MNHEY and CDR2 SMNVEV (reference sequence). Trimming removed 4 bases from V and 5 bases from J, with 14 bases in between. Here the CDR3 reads CASSSSQYGTEAFF. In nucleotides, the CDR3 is TGTGCCAGCAGTTCCTCCCAGTACGGGACTGAAGCTTTCTTT.

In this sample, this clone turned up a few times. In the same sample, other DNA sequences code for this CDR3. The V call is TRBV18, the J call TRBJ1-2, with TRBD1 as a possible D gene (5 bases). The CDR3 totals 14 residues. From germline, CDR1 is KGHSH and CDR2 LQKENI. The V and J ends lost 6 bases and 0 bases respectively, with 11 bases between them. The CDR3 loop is CASSLRTPNYGYTF. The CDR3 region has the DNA TGTGCCAGCTCTCTTCGGACACCTAACTATGGCTACACCTTC.

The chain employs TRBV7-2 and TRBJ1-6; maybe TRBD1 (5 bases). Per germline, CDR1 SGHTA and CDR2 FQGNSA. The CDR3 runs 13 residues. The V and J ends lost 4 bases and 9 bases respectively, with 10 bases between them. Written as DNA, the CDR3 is TGTGCCAGCAGCTCTTACGGGGGTTCACCCCTCCACTTT. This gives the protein CASSSYGGSPLHF. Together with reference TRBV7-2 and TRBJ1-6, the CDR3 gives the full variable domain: GAGVSQSPSNKVTEKGKDVELRCDPISGHTALYWYRQSLGQGLEFLIYFQGNSAPDKSGLPSDRFSAERTGGSVSTLTIQRTQQEDSAVYLCASSSYGGSPLHFGNGTRLTVT.

CDR3 amino acids: CASSLGFVTGYTF. The CDR3 region has the DNA TGTGCCAGCAGCTTAGGTTTCGTGACCGGCTACACCTTC. V usage is TRBV11-2 and J usage is TRBJ1-2; no definite D call. The germline CDR1 and CDR2 sequences are SGHAT and FQNNGV. The CDR3 has 13 amino acids. Trimming pared 1 base from V and 8 bases from J, leaving 11 bases between.

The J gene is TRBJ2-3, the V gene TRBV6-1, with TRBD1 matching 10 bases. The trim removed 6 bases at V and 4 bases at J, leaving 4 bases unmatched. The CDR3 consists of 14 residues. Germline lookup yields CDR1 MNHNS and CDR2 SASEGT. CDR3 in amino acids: CASSGQGVADTQYF. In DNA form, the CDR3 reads TGTGCCAGCAGCGGACAGGGGGTAGCAGATACGCAGTATTTT.

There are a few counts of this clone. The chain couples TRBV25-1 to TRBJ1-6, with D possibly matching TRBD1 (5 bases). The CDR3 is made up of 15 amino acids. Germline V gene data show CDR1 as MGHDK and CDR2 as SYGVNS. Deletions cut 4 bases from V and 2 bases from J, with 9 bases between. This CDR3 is CASSGTTAYNSPLHF. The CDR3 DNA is TGTGCCAGCAGTGGGACGACAGCCTATAATTCACCCCTCCACTTT. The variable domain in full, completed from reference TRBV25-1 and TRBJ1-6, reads EADIYQTPRYLVIGTGKKITLECSQTMGHDKMYWYQQDPGMELHLIHYSYGVNSTEKGDLSSESTVSRIRTEHFPLTLESARPSHTSQYLCASSGTTAYNSPLHFGNGTRLTVT.

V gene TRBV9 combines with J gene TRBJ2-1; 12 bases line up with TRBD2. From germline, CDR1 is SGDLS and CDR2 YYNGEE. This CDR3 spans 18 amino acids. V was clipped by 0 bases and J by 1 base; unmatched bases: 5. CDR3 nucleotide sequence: TGTGCCAGCAGCGTAGGACTAGCGGGAGAGGGATCCTACAATGAGCAGTTCTTC. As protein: CASSVGLAGEGSYNEQFF.

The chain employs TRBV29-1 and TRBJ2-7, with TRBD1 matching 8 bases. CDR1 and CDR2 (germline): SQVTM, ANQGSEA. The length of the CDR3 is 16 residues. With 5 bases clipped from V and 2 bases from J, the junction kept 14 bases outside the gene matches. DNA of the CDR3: TGCAGCGTTTCCCCTGGACTGAAGACAGGGGCCTACGAGCAGTACTTC. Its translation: CSVSPGLKTGAYEQYF.

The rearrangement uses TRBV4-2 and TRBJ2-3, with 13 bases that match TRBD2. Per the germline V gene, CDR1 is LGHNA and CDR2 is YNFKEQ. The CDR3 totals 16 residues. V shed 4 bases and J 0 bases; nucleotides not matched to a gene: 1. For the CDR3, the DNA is TGTGCCAGCAGCCTGACTAGCGGGGGGAGCACAGATACGCAGTATTTT. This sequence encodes CASSLTSGGSTDTQYF.

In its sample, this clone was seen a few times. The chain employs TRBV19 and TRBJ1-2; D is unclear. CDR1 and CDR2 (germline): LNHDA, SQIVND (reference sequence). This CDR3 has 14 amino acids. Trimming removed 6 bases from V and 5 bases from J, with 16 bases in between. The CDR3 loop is CASRSGGVGYGYTF. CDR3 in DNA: TGTGCCAGTAGGTCAGGCGGGGTCGGTTATGGCTACACCTTC.

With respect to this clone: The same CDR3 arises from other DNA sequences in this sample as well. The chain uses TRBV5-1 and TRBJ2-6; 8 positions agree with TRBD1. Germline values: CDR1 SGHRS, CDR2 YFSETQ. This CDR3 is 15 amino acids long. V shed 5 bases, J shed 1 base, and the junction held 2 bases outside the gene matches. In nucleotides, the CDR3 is TGCGCCAGCAGTCAGGGGGCTTCTGGGGCCAACGTCCTGACTTTC. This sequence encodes CASSQGASGANVLTF.

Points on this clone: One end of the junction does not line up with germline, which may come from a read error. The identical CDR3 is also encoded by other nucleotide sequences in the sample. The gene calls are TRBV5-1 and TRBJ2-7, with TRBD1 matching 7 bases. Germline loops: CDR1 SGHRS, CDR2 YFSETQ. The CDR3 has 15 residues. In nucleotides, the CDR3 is TGTGCCAGCAGCTTAGGGGGCCCAAGCTCCTACGAGCAGTACTTC. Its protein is CASSLGGPSSYEQYF.

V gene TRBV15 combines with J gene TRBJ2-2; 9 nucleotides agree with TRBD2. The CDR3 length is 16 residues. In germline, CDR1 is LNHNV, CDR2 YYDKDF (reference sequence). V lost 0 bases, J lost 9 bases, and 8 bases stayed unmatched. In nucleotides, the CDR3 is TGTGCCACCAGCAGAGATGGGGGGACTAGCCCAAGGGAGCTGTTTTTT. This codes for CATSRDGGTSPRELFF.

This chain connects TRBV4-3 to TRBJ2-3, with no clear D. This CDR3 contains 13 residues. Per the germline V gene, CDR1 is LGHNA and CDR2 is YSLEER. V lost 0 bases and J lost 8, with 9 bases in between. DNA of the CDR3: TGCGCCAGCAGCCAAGATCCCCAAGGTACGCAGTATTTT. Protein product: CASSQDPQGTQYF.

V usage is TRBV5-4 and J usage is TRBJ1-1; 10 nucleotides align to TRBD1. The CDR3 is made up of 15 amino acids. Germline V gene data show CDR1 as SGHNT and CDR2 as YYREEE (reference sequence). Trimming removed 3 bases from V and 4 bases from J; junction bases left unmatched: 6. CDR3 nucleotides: TGTGCCAGCAGCTGGGACAGGGGCCGGAGCACTGAAGCTTTCTTT. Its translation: CASSWDRGRSTEAFF.

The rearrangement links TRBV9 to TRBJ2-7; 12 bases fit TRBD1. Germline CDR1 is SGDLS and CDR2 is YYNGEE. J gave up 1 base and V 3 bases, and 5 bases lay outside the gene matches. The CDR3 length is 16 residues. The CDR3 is CASSEGTGGGSYEQYF. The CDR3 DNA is TGTGCCAGCAGCGAGGGGACAGGGGGCGGTTCCTACGAGCAGTACTTC.

The CDR3 sequence: CASSLGTANEQYF. DNA of the CDR3: TGTGCCAGCAGCTTAGGGACAGCCAACGAGCAGTACTTC. The V and J genes are TRBV7-9 and TRBJ2-7; TRBD1 might be the D (6 bases). CDR1 SEHNR and CDR2 FQNEAQ come from the germline V gene (reference sequence). Trimming pared 1 base from V and 5 bases from J, leaving 9 bases between. The CDR3 loop spans 13 amino acids.

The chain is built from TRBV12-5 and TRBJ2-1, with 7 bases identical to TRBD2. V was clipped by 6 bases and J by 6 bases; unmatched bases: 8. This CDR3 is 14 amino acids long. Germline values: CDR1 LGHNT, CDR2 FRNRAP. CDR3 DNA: TGTGCTAGTGGCCGGGGGGACCAAACCAATGAGCAGTTCTTC. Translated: CASGRGDQTNEQFF.

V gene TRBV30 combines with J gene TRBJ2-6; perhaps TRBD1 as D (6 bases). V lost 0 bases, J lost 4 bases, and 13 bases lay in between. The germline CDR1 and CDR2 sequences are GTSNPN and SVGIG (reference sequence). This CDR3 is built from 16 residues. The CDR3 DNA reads TGTGCCTGGAGTGTACTAGGGGGTGGCGGGGCCAACGTCCTGACTTTC. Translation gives CAWSVLGGGGANVLTF.

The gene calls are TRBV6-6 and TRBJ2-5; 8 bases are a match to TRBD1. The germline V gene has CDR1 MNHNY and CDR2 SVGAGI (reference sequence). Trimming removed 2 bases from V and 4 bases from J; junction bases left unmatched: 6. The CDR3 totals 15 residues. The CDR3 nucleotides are TGTGCCAGCAGTTACGGACAGGGATTGGGAGAGACCCAGTACTTC. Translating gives CASSYGQGLGETQYF.

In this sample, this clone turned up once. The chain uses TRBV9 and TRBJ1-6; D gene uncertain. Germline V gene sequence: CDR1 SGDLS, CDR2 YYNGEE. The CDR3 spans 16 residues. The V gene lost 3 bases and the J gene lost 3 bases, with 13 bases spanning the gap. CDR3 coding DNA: TGTGCCAGCAGCGCCTCGCCCGTTTTCTATAATTCACCCCTCCACTTT. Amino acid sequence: CASSASPVFYNSPLHF.

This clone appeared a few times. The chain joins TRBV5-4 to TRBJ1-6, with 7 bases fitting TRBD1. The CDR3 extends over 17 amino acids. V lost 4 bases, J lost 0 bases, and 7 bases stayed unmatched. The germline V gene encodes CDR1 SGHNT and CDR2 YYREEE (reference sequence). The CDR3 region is CASSPEDRSSYNSPLHF. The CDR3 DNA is TGTGCCAGCAGCCCTGAGGACAGGAGCTCCTATAATTCACCCCTCCACTTT.

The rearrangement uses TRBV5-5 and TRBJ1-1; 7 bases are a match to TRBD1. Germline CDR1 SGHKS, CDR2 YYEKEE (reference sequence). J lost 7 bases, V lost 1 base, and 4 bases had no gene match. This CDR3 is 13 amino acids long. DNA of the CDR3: TGTGCCAGCAGCTTGCAGGGGGTGAATGAAGCTTTCTTT. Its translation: CASSLQGVNEAFF.

CDR3 bases: TGCAGTGCCCCGGATGGCTACACCTTC. It translates to CSAPDGYTF. The V call is TRBV20-1, the J call TRBJ1-2, with D unclear. Trimming removed 6 bases at V and 6 bases at J, with 5 bases between. The CDR3 runs 9 residues. CDR1 DFQATT and CDR2 SNEGSKA come from the germline V gene (reference sequence).

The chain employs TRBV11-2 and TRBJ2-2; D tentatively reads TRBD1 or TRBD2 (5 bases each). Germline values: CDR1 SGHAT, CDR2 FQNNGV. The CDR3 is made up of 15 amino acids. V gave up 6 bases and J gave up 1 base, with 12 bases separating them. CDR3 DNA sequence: TGTGCCAGCAGGACCGGGACGTGGAACACCGGGGAGCTGTTTTTT. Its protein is CASRTGTWNTGELFF.

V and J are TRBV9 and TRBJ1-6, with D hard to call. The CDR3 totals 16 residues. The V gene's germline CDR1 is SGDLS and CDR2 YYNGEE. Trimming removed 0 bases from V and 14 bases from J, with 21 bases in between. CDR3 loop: CASSVATVSWGGTLHF. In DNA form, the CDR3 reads TGTGCCAGCAGCGTAGCTACAGTGTCCTGGGGAGGGACCCTCCACTTT.

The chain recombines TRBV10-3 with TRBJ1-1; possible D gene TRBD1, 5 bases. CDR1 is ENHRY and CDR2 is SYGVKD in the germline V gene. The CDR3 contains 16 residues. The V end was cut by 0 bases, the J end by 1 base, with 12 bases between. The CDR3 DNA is TGTGCCATCAGTGAGTCCAAAGGTGGGGGGAACACTGAAGCTTTCTTT. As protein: CAISESKGGGNTEAFF.

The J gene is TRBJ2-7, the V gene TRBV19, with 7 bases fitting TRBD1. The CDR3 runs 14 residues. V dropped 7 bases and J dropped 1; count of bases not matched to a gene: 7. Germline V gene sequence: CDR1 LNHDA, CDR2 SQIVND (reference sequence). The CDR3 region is CASTPTGISYEQYF. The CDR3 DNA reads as TGTGCCAGTACCCCGACAGGGATATCCTACGAGCAGTACTTC.

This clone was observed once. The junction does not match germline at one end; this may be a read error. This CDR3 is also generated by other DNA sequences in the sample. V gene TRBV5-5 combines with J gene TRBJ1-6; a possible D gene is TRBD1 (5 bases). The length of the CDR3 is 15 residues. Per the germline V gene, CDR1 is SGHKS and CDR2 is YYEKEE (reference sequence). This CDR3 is CASRAGTSNNSPLHF. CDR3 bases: TGTGCCAGTAGGGCCGGGACCTCCAATAATTCACCCCTCCACTTT.

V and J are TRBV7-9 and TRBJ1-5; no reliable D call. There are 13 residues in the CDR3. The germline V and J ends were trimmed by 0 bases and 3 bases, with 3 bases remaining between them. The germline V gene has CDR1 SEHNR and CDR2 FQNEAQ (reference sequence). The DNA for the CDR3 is TGTGCCAGCAGCTTAGCTGACAATCAGCCCCAGCATTTT. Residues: CASSLADNQPQHF.

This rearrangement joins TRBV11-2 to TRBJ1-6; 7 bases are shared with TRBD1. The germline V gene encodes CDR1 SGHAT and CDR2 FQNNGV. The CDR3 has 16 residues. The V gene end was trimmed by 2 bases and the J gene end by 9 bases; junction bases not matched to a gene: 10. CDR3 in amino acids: CASSLSGRGESSPLHF. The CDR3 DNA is TGTGCCAGCAGCTTAAGTGGCAGGGGGGAAAGTTCACCCCTCCACTTT.

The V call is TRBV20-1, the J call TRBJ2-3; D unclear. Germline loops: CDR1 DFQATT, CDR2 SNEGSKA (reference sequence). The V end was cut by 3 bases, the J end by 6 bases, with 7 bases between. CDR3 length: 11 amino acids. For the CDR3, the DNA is TGCAGTGCTAGGTGGGTGGATACGCAGTATTTT. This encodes CSARWVDTQYF.